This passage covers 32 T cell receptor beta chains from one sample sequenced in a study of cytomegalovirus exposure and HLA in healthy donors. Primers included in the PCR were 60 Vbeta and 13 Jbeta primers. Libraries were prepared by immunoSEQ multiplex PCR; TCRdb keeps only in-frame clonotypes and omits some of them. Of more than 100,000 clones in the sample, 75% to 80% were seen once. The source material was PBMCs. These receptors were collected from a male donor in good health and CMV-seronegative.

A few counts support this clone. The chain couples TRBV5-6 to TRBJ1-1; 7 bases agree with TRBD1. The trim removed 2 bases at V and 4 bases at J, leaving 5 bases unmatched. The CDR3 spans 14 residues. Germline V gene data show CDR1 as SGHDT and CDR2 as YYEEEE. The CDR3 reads CASSFDRVATEAFF. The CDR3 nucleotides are TGTGCCAGCAGCTTCGACAGGGTGGCCACTGAAGCTTTCTTT.

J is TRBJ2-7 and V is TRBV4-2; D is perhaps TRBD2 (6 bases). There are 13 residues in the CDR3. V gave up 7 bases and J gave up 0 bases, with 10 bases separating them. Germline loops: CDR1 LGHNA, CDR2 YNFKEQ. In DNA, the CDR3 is TGTGCCAGCACTCCGGGGGACTCCTACGAGCAGTACTTC. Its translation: CASTPGDSYEQYF.

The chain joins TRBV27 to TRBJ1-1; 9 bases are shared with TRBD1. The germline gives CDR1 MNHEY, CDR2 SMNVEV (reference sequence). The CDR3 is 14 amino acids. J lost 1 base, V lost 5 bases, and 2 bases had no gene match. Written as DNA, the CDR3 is TGTGCCAGCAGTGTGGGACAGGGGAACACTGAAGCTTTCTTT. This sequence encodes CASSVGQGNTEAFF.

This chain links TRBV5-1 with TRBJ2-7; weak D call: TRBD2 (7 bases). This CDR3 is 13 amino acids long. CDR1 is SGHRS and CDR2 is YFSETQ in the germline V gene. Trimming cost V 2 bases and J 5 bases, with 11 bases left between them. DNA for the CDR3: TGCGCCAGCAGCTTACAGGGAGGGAACGAGCAGTACTTC. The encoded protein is CASSLQGGNEQYF.

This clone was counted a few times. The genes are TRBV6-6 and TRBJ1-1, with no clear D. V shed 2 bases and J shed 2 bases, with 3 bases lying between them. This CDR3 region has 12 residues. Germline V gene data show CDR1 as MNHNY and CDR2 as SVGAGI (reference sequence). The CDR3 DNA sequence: TGTGCCAGCAGTTACGTAAACACTGAAGCTTTCTTT. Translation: CASSYVNTEAFF.

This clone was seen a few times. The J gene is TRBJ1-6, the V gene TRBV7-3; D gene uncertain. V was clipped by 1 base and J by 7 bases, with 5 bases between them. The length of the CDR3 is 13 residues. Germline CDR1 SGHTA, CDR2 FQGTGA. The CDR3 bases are TGTGCCAGCAGCTTAAGTCCGAATTCACCCCTCCACTTT. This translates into CASSLSPNSPLHF.

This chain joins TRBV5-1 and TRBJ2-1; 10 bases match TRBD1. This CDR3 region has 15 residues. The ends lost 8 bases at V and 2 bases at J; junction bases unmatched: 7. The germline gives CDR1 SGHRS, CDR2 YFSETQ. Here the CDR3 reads CASSPTGGTYNEQFF. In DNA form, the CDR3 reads TGCGCCAGTAGCCCGACAGGGGGCACCTACAATGAGCAGTTCTTC. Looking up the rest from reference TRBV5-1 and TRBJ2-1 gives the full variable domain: KAGVTQTPRYLIKTRGQQVTLSCSPISGHRSVSWYQQTPGQGLQFLFEYFSETQRNKGNFPGRFSGRQFSNSRSEMNVSTLELGDSALYLCASSPTGGTYNEQFFGPGTRLTVL.

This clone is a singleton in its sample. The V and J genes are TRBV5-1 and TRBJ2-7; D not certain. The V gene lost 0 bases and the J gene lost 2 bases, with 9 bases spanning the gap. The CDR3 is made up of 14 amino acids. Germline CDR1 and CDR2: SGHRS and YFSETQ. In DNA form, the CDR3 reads TGCGCCAGCAGCTTGGAACAACCAGCCTACGAGCAGTACTTC. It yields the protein CASSLEQPAYEQYF.

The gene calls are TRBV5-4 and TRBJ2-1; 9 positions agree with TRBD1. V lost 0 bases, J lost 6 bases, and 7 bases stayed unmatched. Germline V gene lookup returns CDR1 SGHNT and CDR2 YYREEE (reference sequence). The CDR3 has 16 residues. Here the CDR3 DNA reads TGTGCCAGCAGCTTGGAGGGATGGGACAGGGTCAATGAGCAGTTCTTC. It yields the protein CASSLEGWDRVNEQFF.

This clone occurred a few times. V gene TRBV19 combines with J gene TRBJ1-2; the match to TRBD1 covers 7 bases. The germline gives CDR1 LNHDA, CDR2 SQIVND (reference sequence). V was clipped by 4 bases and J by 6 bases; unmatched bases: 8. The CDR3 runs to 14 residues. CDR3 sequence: CASSKGQESDGYTF. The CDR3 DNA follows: TGTGCCAGTAGTAAAGGACAGGAGTCGGATGGCTACACCTTC.

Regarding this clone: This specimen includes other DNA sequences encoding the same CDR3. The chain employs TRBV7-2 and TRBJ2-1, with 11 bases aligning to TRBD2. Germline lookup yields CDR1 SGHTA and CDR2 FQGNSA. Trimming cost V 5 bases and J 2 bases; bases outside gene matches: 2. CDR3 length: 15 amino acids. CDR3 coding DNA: TGTGCCAGCAGCCCTAGCGGGGGGACCTACAATGAGCAGTTCTTC. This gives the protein CASSPSGGTYNEQFF.

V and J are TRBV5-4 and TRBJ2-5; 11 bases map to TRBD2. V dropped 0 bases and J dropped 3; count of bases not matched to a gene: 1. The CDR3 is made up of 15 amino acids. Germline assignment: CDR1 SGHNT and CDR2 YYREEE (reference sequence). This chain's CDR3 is CASSLALAGEETQYF. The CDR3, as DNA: TGTGCCAGCAGCTTGGCACTAGCGGGGGAAGAGACCCAGTACTTC.

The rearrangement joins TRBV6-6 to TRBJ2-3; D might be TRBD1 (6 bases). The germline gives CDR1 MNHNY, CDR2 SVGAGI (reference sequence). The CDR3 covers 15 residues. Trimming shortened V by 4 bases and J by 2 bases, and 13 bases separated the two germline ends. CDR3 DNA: TGTGCCAGCAGTTCTCGTGGACAGTCCACAGATACGCAGTATTTT. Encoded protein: CASSSRGQSTDTQYF.

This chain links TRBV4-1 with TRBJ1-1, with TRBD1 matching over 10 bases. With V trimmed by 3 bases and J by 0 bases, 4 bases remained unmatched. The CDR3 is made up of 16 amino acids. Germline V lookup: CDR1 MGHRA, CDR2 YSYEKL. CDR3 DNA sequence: TGCGCCAGCAGCCACGGACAGGGGGGAATGAACACTGAAGCTTTCTTT. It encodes CASSHGQGGMNTEAFF.

The CDR3 loop is CASSGDRRTEQFF. CDR3 DNA sequence: TGTGCCAGCAGCGGGGACAGGAGGACTGAGCAGTTCTTC. The chain has TRBV7-8 and TRBJ2-1, with 8 bases that match TRBD1. Germline assignment: CDR1 SGHVS and CDR2 FQNEAQ. V gave up 5 bases and J gave up 9 bases; unmatched junction bases: 6. This CDR3 is built from 13 residues.

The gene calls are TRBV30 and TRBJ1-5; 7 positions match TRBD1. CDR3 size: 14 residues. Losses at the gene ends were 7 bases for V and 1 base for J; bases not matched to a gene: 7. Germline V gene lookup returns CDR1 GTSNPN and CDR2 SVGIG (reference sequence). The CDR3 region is CASQTGNSNQPQHF. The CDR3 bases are TGTGCCTCCCAGACAGGGAACAGCAATCAGCCCCAGCATTTT.

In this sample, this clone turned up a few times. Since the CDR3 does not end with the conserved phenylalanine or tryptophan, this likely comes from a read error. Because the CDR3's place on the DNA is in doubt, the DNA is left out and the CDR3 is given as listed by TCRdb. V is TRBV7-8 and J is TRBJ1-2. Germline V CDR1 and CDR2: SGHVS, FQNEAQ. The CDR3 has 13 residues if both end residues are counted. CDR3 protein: CASSLMRGDSLIA.

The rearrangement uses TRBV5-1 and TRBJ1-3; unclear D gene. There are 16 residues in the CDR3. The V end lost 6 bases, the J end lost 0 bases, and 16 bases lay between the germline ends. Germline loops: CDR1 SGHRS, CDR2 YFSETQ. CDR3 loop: CASTERAGGSGNTIYF. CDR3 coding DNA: TGCGCCAGCACCGAGAGGGCAGGCGGCTCTGGAAACACCATATATTTT.

CDR3 residues: CSANGLYGYTF. As DNA, the CDR3 is TGCAGTGCTAACGGTCTCTATGGCTACACCTTC. This chain uses TRBV20-1 with TRBJ1-2; no definite D call. The length of the CDR3 is 11 residues. CDR1 is DFQATT, CDR2 SNEGSKA, per germline (reference sequence). V was pared by 4 bases and J by 4 bases, with 7 bases between.

CDR3 nucleotides: TGTGCCTGGAATCAGGGTCGGCCCACTGAAGCTTTCTTT. This gives the protein CAWNQGRPTEAFF. The rearrangement joins TRBV30 to TRBJ1-1; D possibly corresponds to TRBD1 (5 bases). CDR1 and CDR2 (germline): GTSNPN, SVGIG (reference sequence). This CDR3 comprises 13 residues. Trimming left V 4 bases short and J 4 bases short, with 13 bases between.

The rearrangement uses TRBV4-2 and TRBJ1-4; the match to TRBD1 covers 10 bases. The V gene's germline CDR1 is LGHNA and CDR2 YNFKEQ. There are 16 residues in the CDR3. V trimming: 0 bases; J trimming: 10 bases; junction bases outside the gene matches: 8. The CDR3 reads CASSQDHGTGEPKLFF. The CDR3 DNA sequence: TGTGCCAGCAGCCAAGATCACGGGACAGGGGAGCCAAAACTGTTTTTT.

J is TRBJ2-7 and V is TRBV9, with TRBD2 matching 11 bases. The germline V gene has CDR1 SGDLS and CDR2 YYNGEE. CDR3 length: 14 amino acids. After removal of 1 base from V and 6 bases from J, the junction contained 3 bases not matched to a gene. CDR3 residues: CASSVTSGGGEQYF. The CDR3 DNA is TGTGCCAGCAGCGTAACTAGCGGGGGCGGCGAGCAGTACTTC.

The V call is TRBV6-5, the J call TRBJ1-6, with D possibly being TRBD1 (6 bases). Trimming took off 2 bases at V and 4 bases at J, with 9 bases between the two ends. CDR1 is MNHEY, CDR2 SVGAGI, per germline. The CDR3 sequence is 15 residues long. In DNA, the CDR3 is TGTGCCAGCAGTTACACAGGGTTATATAATTCACCCCTCCACTTT. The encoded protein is CASSYTGLYNSPLHF.

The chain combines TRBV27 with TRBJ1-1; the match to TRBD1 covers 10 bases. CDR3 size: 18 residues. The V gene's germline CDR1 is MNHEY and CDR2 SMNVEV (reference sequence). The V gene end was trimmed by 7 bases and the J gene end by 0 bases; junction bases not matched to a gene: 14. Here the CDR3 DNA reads TGTGCCAGCAAATTCCTACGACAGGGGGCGGGAGTGAACACTGAAGCTTTCTTT. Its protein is CASKFLRQGAGVNTEAFF.

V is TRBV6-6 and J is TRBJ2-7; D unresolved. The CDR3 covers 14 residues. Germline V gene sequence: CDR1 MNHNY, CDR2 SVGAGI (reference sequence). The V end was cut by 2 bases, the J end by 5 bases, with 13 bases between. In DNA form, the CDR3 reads TGTGCCAGCAGTTACGACCCCCCGGGTGACGAGCAGTACTTC. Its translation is CASSYDPPGDEQYF.

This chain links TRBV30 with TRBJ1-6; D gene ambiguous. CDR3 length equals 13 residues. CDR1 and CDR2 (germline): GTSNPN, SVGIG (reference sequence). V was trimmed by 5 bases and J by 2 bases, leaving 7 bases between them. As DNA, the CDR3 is TGTGCCTGGGCCCGGGCCTATAATTCACCCCTCCACTTT. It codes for CAWARAYNSPLHF.

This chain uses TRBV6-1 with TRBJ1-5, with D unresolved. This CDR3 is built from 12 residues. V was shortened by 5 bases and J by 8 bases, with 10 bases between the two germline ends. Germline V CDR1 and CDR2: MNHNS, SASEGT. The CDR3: CASSSFGEPQHF. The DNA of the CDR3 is TGTGCCAGCAGTTCGTTCGGGGAGCCCCAGCATTTT.

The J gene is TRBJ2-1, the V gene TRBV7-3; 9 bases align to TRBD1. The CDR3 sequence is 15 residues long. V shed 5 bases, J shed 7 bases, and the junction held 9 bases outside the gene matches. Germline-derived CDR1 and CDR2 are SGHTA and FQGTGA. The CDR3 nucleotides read TGTGCCAGCAGCCCGACAGGGGGGGCCTTAAATGAGCAGTTCTTC. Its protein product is CASSPTGGALNEQFF.

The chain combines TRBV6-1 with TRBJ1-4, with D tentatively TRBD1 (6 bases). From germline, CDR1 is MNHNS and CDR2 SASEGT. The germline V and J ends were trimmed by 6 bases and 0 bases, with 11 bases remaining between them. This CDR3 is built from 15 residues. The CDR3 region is CASSHGQPTNEKLFF. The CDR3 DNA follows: TGTGCCAGCAGCCACGGACAGCCAACTAATGAAAAACTGTTTTTT.

This CDR3 reads CASSLRGRGTEAFF. The CDR3 nucleotides read TGCGCCAGCAGCTTGAGGGGGAGGGGCACTGAAGCTTTCTTT. The V call is TRBV5-1, the J call TRBJ1-1; D may be TRBD1 (6 bases). The CDR3 is made up of 14 amino acids. Looked up from germline, CDR1 is SGHRS and CDR2 is YFSETQ. Deletions cut 1 base from V and 4 bases from J, with 11 bases between.

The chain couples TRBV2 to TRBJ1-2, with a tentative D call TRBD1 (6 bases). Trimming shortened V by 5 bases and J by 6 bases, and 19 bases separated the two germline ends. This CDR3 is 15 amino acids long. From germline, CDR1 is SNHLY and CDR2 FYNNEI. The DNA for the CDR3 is TGTGCCAGCAGTTCCGACAGGCAACGTAGGCATGGCTACACCTTC. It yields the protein CASSSDRQRRHGYTF.

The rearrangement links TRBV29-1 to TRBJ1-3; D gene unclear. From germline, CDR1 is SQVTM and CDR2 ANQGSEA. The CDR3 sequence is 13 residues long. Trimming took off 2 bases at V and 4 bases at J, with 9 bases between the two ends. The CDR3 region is CSVEKEGGNTIYF. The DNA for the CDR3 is TGCAGCGTTGAAAAGGAGGGCGGAAACACCATATATTTT.